The 9 T cell receptor beta chains reported below all come from one sample, sequenced in a study of blood T cell repertoires in COVID-19. Sequenced by immunoSEQ multiplex PCR; TCRdb stores in-frame clones only, minus some. The table includes about 370,000 clones, about 90% detected once. Material: peripheral blood. The receptors were gathered from a young man with active or convalescent COVID-19.

This clone was detected once. V usage is TRBV7-9 and J usage is TRBJ2-1; tentative D call: TRBD2 (6 bases). Germline V gives CDR1 SEHNR, CDR2 FQNEAQ (reference sequence). This CDR3 has 16 residues. V was clipped by 5 bases and J by 8 bases, with 22 bases between them. The CDR3 loop is CASSVWGQGGNHEQFF. In nucleotides, the CDR3 is TGTGCCAGCAGCGTTTGGGGTCAGGGAGGTAACCATGAGCAGTTCTTC.

V gene TRBV5-1 combines with J gene TRBJ2-7; 11 bases agree with TRBD2. The germline V gene encodes CDR1 SGHRS and CDR2 YFSETQ. With 0 bases clipped from V and 3 bases from J, the junction kept 5 bases outside the gene matches. The length of the CDR3 is 16 residues. CDR3 coding DNA: TGCGCCAGCAGCTTGGGAGGGACTAGCGGTTACTACGAGCAGTACTTC. As protein: CASSLGGTSGYYEQYF. Full variable domain (remainder filled in from reference TRBV5-1 and TRBJ2-7): KAGVTQTPRYLIKTRGQQVTLSCSPISGHRSVSWYQQTPGQGLQFLFEYFSETQRNKGNFPGRFSGRQFSNSRSEMNVSTLELGDSALYLCASSLGGTSGYYEQYFGPGTRLTVT.

The chain carries TRBV21-1 and TRBJ2-7; the table's D call, TRBD2, was not checked against the DNA. TRBV21-1 represents a pseudogene. This CDR3 has 14 residues. In DNA, the CDR3 is TGTGCCAGCAGCACCGGGGACTGCGCCTACGAGCAGTACTTC. This translates into CASSTGDCAYEQYF.

This chain uses TRBV11-2 with TRBJ2-7, with unresolved D. Germline V gives CDR1 SGHAT, CDR2 FQNNGV. The CDR3 extends over 13 amino acids. The V and J ends lost 3 bases and 3 bases respectively, with 9 bases between them. The CDR3, as DNA: TGTGCCAGCAGCTTTGTTCCAGACTACGAGCAGTACTTC. This encodes CASSFVPDYEQYF.

The genes are TRBV27 and TRBJ2-7, with 10 bases identical to TRBD1. The CDR3 covers 15 residues. Looked up from germline, CDR1 is MNHEY and CDR2 is SMNVEV (reference sequence). The J segment lost 7 bases and the V segment lost 5 bases, leaving 11 bases of the junction unmatched. In DNA, the CDR3 is TGTGCCAGCAGTCCCGGGACAGGGGACCTCCTGGAGCAGTACTTC. Its protein is CASSPGTGDLLEQYF.

The chain has TRBV3-1 (or the pseudogene TRBV3-2) and TRBJ2-1; a weak D match, TRBD2 (5 bases). V was trimmed by 4 bases and J by 8 bases, leaving 21 bases between them. CDR3 length: 16 amino acids. Germline V gene sequence: CDR1 LGHDT, CDR2 YNNKEL (reference sequence). CDR3: CASSPWYGELTDEQFF. For the CDR3, the DNA is TGTGCCAGCAGCCCGTGGTACGGGGAGTTAACAGATGAGCAGTTCTTC.

The V and J genes are TRBV28 and TRBJ1-4; D call uncertain. Germline V gives CDR1 MDHEN, CDR2 SYDVKM. This CDR3 has 15 residues. Trimming pared 7 bases from V and 4 bases from J, leaving 16 bases between. CDR3 nucleotides: TGTGCCAGCACCGAATTTGTCAGTGGTAATGAAAAACTGTTTTTT. It is translated as CASTEFVSGNEKLFF.

V gene TRBV7-3 combines with J gene TRBJ2-3; TRBD2 matches at 13 bases. In germline, CDR1 is SGHTA, CDR2 FQGTGA. The CDR3 is 16 residues long. With V trimmed by 1 base and J by 9 bases, 7 bases remained unmatched. The CDR3 sequence: CASSLRTSGRGVTQYF. The CDR3 DNA reads TGTGCCAGCAGCTTAAGGACTAGCGGGAGAGGGGTCACGCAGTATTTT.

This clone was picked up one time. The chain combines TRBV6-2 or TRBV6-3 with TRBJ1-1, with D perhaps TRBD1 (6 bases). This CDR3 spans 13 amino acids. Germline loops: CDR1 MNHEY, CDR2 SVGEGT. Trimming stripped 4 bases from V and 5 bases from J, with 11 bases between. This CDR3 is CASSFGGYTEAFF. The CDR3 DNA is TGTGCCAGCAGTTTTGGGGGCTATACTGAAGCTTTCTTT.